This TCR beta chain came from a study of blood T cell repertoires in COVID-19. Study context: COVID-19 samples, acute and convalescent, were from the United States, Italy and Spain. Sources were T cells, B-cell-depleted T cells, or PBMCs; the material itself was cDNA or gDNA.

In the authors' methods: Reference gene primer amplification yielded estimated nucleated cell counts. Sequenced by immunoSEQ multiplex PCR; TCRdb stores in-frame clones only, minus some. V and J calls and clone size are given by that table; D and trimming were obtained from the DNA. The sample carries some 42,000 clones, 89% recorded once. The CDR3 loop spans 15 amino acids. The V gene's germline CDR1 is SNHLY and CDR2 FYNNEI. Between the trimmed V and J ends, which lost 5 bases and 0 bases, there was a span of 11 bases. The clonotype originates from a human donor in a cohort sampled during active COVID-19. The sample comprised peripheral blood. The J gene is TRBJ1-3, the V gene TRBV2, with a weak D call TRBD1 (6 bases). In DNA, the CDR3 is TGTGCCAGCAGTCTTGACAGGTTCTCTGGAAACACCATATATTTT. This sequence encodes CASSLDRFSGNTIYF.